These T cell receptor beta chains were read from a single sample in a study of blood T cell repertoires in COVID-19. Produced via immunoSEQ multiplex PCR; TCRdb's table is partial and in-frame only. The sample gives over 200,000 clones, roughly 92% of which show up once; over 0.75% is in the top ten. Specimen: peripheral blood. These receptors came from a man aged 60 to 75 with COVID-19, enrolled during active disease. CDR3s include the opening cysteine and the closing phenylalanine or tryptophan. A D gene is named only where the DNA matches it firmly. Expanded clones get a size class; other rows say once, few or many, or leave the size out.

j_call: TRBJ1-5
v_call: TRBV4-1
clone_size: -
d_call: TRBD1
cdr3_nt: TGCGCCAGCAGCCAAATGGCGGGACAGGGGACCTCCAATCAGCCCCAGCATTTT
cdr3_aa: CASSQMAGQGTSNQPQHF

j_call: TRBJ2-7
v_call: TRBV20-1
clone_size: -
d_call: TRBD2
cdr3_nt: TGCAGTGCTAGTGCCCTAGCGGGAGGGGGGGCCTACGAGCAGTACTTC
cdr3_aa: CSASALAGGGAYEQYF

j_call: TRBJ2-1
v_call: TRBV18
clone_size: -
d_call: TRBD2
cdr3_nt: TGTGCCAGCTCACCGAATTGGGGGGGTGAGCAGTTCTTC
cdr3_aa: CASSPNWGGEQFF

j_call: TRBJ2-1
v_call: TRBV7-2
clone_size: -
d_call: TRBD2
cdr3_nt: TGTGCCAGCAGGATAGCGGGAGACTCCCTAGTCGAGCAGTTCTTC
cdr3_aa: CASRIAGDSLVEQFF

j_call: TRBJ2-1
v_call: TRBV10-3
clone_size: -
d_call: -
cdr3_nt: TGTGCCATCCCCCCGACAGGTTCCTACAATGAGCAGTTCTTC
cdr3_aa: CAIPPTGSYNEQFF

j_call: TRBJ2-7
v_call: TRBV6-2/TRBV6-3
clone_size: -
d_call: TRBD1
cdr3_nt: TGTGCCAGCAGTTACTTGGACAGGGGGGTCTACGAGCAGTACTTC
cdr3_aa: CASSYLDRGVYEQYF

j_call: TRBJ1-6
v_call: TRBV6-4
clone_size: -
d_call: -
cdr3_nt: TGTGCCAGCAGTGCGAGCTCCTATAATTCACCCCTCCACTTT
cdr3_aa: CASSASSYNSPLHF

j_call: TRBJ1-1
v_call: TRBV5-1
clone_size: -
d_call: -
cdr3_nt: TGCGCCAGCAGCTTGGGGCAGGGTGGGGTGAAGACTGAAGCTTTCTTT
cdr3_aa: CASSLGQGGVKTEAFF

j_call: TRBJ2-7
v_call: TRBV5-1
clone_size: few
d_call: TRBD1
cdr3_nt: TGCGCCAGCAGCCCCGGGACAGGGGTTTCCTACGAGCAGTACTTC
cdr3_aa: CASSPGTGVSYEQYF

j_call: TRBJ1-3
v_call: TRBV28
clone_size: -
d_call: -
cdr3_nt: TGTGCCAGCAGTTTATACAGCTCTGGAAACACCATATATTTT
cdr3_aa: CASSLYSSGNTIYF

j_call: TRBJ2-1
v_call: TRBV2
clone_size: -
d_call: -
cdr3_nt: TGTGCCAGCAGGGGGCAGGGGCTTATGTACAATGAGCAGTTCTTC
cdr3_aa: CASRGQGLMYNEQFF

j_call: TRBJ1-2
v_call: TRBV5-8
clone_size: -
d_call: -
cdr3_nt: TGTGCCAGCAGCTTGGGACAGATTTATGGCTACACCTTC
cdr3_aa: CASSLGQIYGYTF

j_call: TRBJ1-4
v_call: TRBV9
clone_size: -
d_call: -
cdr3_nt: TGTGCCAGCAGCGTAGCTGGGGGGGCACGGAGTAATGAAAAACTGTTTTTT
cdr3_aa: CASSVAGGARSNEKLFF

j_call: TRBJ1-2
v_call: TRBV19
clone_size: -
d_call: -
cdr3_nt: TGTGCCAGTAGTATACCGCGGCAGCAGTATGGCTACACCTTC
cdr3_aa: CASSIPRQQYGYTF

j_call: TRBJ2-1
v_call: TRBV6-2/TRBV6-3
clone_size: -
d_call: TRBD1
cdr3_nt: TGTGCCAGCAGTTCTGGACAGGGGTCCTACAATGAGCAGTTCTTC
cdr3_aa: CASSSGQGSYNEQFF

j_call: TRBJ1-2
v_call: TRBV4-2
clone_size: -
d_call: TRBD1
cdr3_nt: TGTGCCAGCAGCCAATCCACAGGGGAGTCGGAGGGCTACACCTTC
cdr3_aa: CASSQSTGESEGYTF

j_call: TRBJ2-7
v_call: TRBV15
clone_size: -
d_call: -
cdr3_nt: TGTGCCACCAGCAGAGATAGTAGCCGCGAGCAGTACTTC
cdr3_aa: CATSRDSSREQYF

j_call: TRBJ1-6
v_call: TRBV5-1
clone_size: -
d_call: -
cdr3_nt: TGCGCCAGCAGCTTGGACAGGTCCTATAATTCACCCCTCCACTTT
cdr3_aa: CASSLDRSYNSPLHF

j_call: TRBJ2-2
v_call: TRBV7-2
clone_size: -
d_call: -
cdr3_nt: TGTGCCAGCAGCTTAGAACTAGCAAGGAACACCGGGGAGCTGTTTTTT
cdr3_aa: CASSLELARNTGELFF

j_call: TRBJ1-1
v_call: TRBV11-2
clone_size: -
d_call: TRBD1
cdr3_nt: TGTGCCAGCAGCTCAGGACAGGCGGGAATCCACCTTGAAGCTTTCTTT
cdr3_aa: CASSSGQAGIHLEAFF

j_call: TRBJ2-1
v_call: TRBV24-1
clone_size: -
d_call: -
cdr3_nt: TGTGCCACCAGTGATTTACCCAGGGGTAACAATGAGCAGTTCTTC
cdr3_aa: CATSDLPRGNNEQFF

j_call: TRBJ2-7
v_call: TRBV27
clone_size: -
d_call: -
cdr3_nt: TGTGCCAGCAGTTCATACGCCTTTGTCGGGGGTTCGTACGAGCAGTACTTC
cdr3_aa: CASSSYAFVGGSYEQYF

j_call: TRBJ1-2
v_call: TRBV7-9
clone_size: -
d_call: TRBD1
cdr3_nt: TGTGCCAGCAGCCCCACGGAGGGGGCGAGTGTCTATGGCTACACCTTC
cdr3_aa: CASSPTEGASVYGYTF

j_call: TRBJ1-2
v_call: TRBV25-1
clone_size: -
d_call: -
cdr3_nt: TGTGCCAGCAGTACTAATTATGGCTACACCTTC
cdr3_aa: CASSTNYGYTF

j_call: TRBJ2-1
v_call: TRBV11-3
clone_size: -
d_call: -
cdr3_nt: TGTGCCAGCAGCTTGACCAGGGGTACGCAGTTCTTC
cdr3_aa: CASSLTRGTQFF

j_call: TRBJ2-6
v_call: TRBV4-1
clone_size: -
d_call: -
cdr3_nt: TGCGCCAGCAGCCAAGTCTCAGGGGGACTTTCTGGGGCCAACGTCCTGACTTTC
cdr3_aa: CASSQVSGGLSGANVLTF

j_call: TRBJ2-1
v_call: TRBV3-1/TRBV3-2
clone_size: -
d_call: TRBD2
cdr3_nt: TGTGCCAGCAGCCTAAGAAGGACTAGCGGGCGCAATGAGCAGTTCTTC
cdr3_aa: CASSLRRTSGRNEQFF

j_call: TRBJ2-1
v_call: TRBV4-1
clone_size: -
d_call: -
cdr3_nt: TGCGCCAGCAGCCAAGGGCCCCAGGGTTATGAGCAGTTCTTC
cdr3_aa: CASSQGPQGYEQFF

j_call: TRBJ2-3
v_call: TRBV5-1
clone_size: once
d_call: TRBD2
cdr3_nt: TGCGCCAGCAGCTTGGCAGCGGGGGGGCAAGATACGCAGTATTTT
cdr3_aa: CASSLAAGGQDTQYF

j_call: TRBJ2-1
v_call: TRBV28
clone_size: -
d_call: TRBD2
cdr3_nt: TGTGCCAGCGGCCCAGCGGGAGGCCTAAACAATGAGCAGTTCTTC
cdr3_aa: CASGPAGGLNNEQFF

j_call: TRBJ2-1
v_call: TRBV5-6
clone_size: -
d_call: TRBD1
cdr3_nt: TGTGCCAGCACGGAGCTCAGGGGGCACAATGAGCAGTTCTTC
cdr3_aa: CASTELRGHNEQFF

j_call: TRBJ2-1
v_call: TRBV9
clone_size: few
d_call: -
cdr3_nt: TGTGCCAGCAGCGTAGCTTCCCTTATCGGGAATGAGCAGTTCTTC
cdr3_aa: CASSVASLIGNEQFF

j_call: TRBJ2-1
v_call: TRBV28
clone_size: -
d_call: -
cdr3_nt: TGTGCCAGCAGTTTTGGGCTGTACAATGAGCAGTTCTTC
cdr3_aa: CASSFGLYNEQFF

j_call: TRBJ2-3
v_call: TRBV21-1
clone_size: -
d_call: -
cdr3_nt: TGTGCCAGCAGCCGAACTCATAACGGACTCACAGATACGCAGTATTTT
cdr3_aa: CASSRTHNGLTDTQYF

j_call: TRBJ2-7
v_call: TRBV11-1
clone_size: once
d_call: TRBD1
cdr3_nt: TGTGCCAGCGGGATCGGACAGGCTTCCGAGCAGTACTTC
cdr3_aa: CASGIGQASEQYF